What follows are 30 T cell receptor beta chains derived from one specimen sequenced in a study of technical replicates of blood from a handful of donors. TCRdb's table, derived via immunoSEQ multiplex PCR, lists solely in-frame clones and lacks some. The sample gives some 80,000 clones, more than 85% of which show up once; less than 0.5% is in the top ten. Input material: T cells isolated from PBMCs. The source of these receptors is a human donor in good health.

The chain has TRBV4-1 and TRBJ2-3, with TRBD2 matching over 10 bases. Germline V gene data show CDR1 as MGHRA and CDR2 as YSYEKL. Trimming at V came to 4 bases and at J to 2 bases, leaving 6 bases not matched to a gene. This CDR3 is built from 16 residues. This CDR3 reads CASSPRTSGNTDTQYF. For the CDR3, the DNA is TGCGCCAGCAGCCCCCGGACTAGCGGTAACACAGATACGCAGTATTTT.

This chain links TRBV10-3 with TRBJ2-7; 7 bases match TRBD1. In germline, CDR1 is ENHRY, CDR2 SYGVKD. The CDR3 covers 13 residues. V lost 5 bases to trimming and J lost 6 bases; unmatched junction nucleotides: 7. Here the CDR3 reads CAISSAGGGEQYF. DNA for the CDR3: TGTGCCATCAGTTCAGCAGGGGGTGGCGAGCAGTACTTC.

The chain has TRBV6-5 and TRBJ1-3; the D is unclear. Trimming pared 2 bases from V and 2 bases from J, leaving 10 bases between. The V gene's germline CDR1 is MNHEY and CDR2 SVGAGI. The CDR3 consists of 15 residues. The CDR3 sequence is CASSYGRGTGNTIYF. CDR3 coding DNA: TGTGCCAGCAGTTACGGGCGGGGTACTGGAAACACCATATATTTT.

V gene TRBV18 combines with J gene TRBJ1-1, with 10 positions matching TRBD1. The CDR3 is 16 residues long. Germline V gene lookup returns CDR1 KGHSH and CDR2 LQKENI. With 3 bases clipped from V and 4 bases from J, the junction kept 8 bases outside the gene matches. The DNA of the CDR3 is TGTGCCAGCTCACCGCCGGCAGGACAGGGGGGCACTGAAGCTTTCTTT. Amino acids: CASSPPAGQGGTEAFF.

The chain uses TRBV30 and TRBJ2-7; 8 bases line up with TRBD2. V lost 5 bases and J lost 3; bases outside the gene matches: 9. Germline assignment: CDR1 GTSNPN and CDR2 SVGIG (reference sequence). The CDR3 is 14 amino acids. CDR3 sequence reads: CAWAEGAGVYEQYF. The CDR3 DNA reads as TGTGCCTGGGCGGAAGGAGCGGGAGTCTACGAGCAGTACTTC. Using reference TRBV30 and TRBJ2-7 for the parts outside the CDR3, the full variable domain is SQTIHQWPATLVQPVGSPLSLECTVEGTSNPNLYWYRQAAGRGLQLLFYSVGIGQISSEVPQNLSASRPQDRQFILSSKKLLLSDSGFYLCAWAEGAGVYEQYFGPGTRLTVT.

V and J are TRBV19 and TRBJ2-7; 7 nucleotides align to TRBD1. The CDR3 spans 13 residues. Unmatched junction bases numbered 8, after V lost 6 bases and J lost 6 bases. Germline CDR1 and CDR2: LNHDA and SQIVND (reference sequence). The CDR3 is CASSLGQSGEQYF. In DNA, the CDR3 is TGTGCCAGTAGCTTGGGACAGTCCGGCGAGCAGTACTTC.

The chain employs TRBV5-1 and TRBJ2-2; TRBD2 aligns across 11 bases. The V segment lost 4 bases and the J segment 5 bases; nucleotides outside the gene matches: 4. CDR1 is SGHRS, CDR2 YFSETQ, per germline. This CDR3 contains 15 residues. CDR3 protein: CASSQGLAETGELFF. CDR3 DNA sequence: TGCGCCAGCAGCCAGGGACTAGCGGAGACCGGGGAGCTGTTTTTT.

The chain links TRBV4-1 to TRBJ2-5; possibly TRBD2 for D (7 bases). Germline V lookup: CDR1 MGHRA, CDR2 YSYEKL. V was clipped by 3 bases and J by 2 bases, with 10 bases between them. The CDR3 runs to 14 residues. The CDR3 DNA reads TGCGCCAGCAGCCACAAGGGGGGGCAAGAGACCCAGTACTTC. Translating gives CASSHKGGQETQYF.

J is TRBJ1-3 and V is TRBV19; D is uncertain. Trimming left V 3 bases short and J 9 bases short, with 6 bases between. CDR1 is LNHDA, CDR2 SQIVND, per germline (reference sequence). This CDR3 is 11 amino acids long. The CDR3 here is CASSIYGTIYF. Here the CDR3 DNA reads TGTGCCAGTAGTATCTACGGCACCATATATTTT.

The genes are TRBV9 and TRBJ2-1; 8 bases fit TRBD2. Trimming took 4 bases from V and 7 from J; bases not matched to a gene: 4. This CDR3 is 13 amino acids long. In germline, CDR1 is SGDLS, CDR2 YYNGEE. CDR3 protein: CASSSRLANEQFF. The CDR3 DNA reads TGTGCCAGCAGCTCGCGACTAGCGAATGAGCAGTTCTTC.

The V gene is TRBV12-5, the J gene TRBJ2-3, with TRBD1 as a possible D gene (7 bases). There are 19 residues in the CDR3. V was trimmed by 1 base and J by 6 bases, leaving 26 bases between them. The germline V gene encodes CDR1 LGHNT and CDR2 FRNRAP. DNA of the CDR3: TGTGCTAGTGGTTTGGGATCCATACAGGGGCGTAGAGGAGGGGATACGCAGTATTTT. The encoded protein is CASGLGSIQGRRGGDTQYF. Looking up the rest from reference TRBV12-5 and TRBJ2-3 gives the full variable domain: DARVTQTPRHKVTEMGQEVTMRCQPILGHNTVFWYRQTMMQGLELLAYFRNRAPLDDSGMPKDRFSAEMPDATLATLKIQPSEPRDSAVYFCASGLGSIQGRRGGDTQYFGPGTRLTVL.

The table lists this clone with a count of one. This chain links TRBV6-5 with TRBJ2-1; 7 bases are shared with TRBD1. The junction had 3 bases not matched to a gene; V was cut back by 5 bases and J by 5 bases. Germline lookup yields CDR1 MNHEY and CDR2 SVGAGI. The CDR3 sequence is 13 residues long. The CDR3 nucleotides are TGTGCCAGCAGTCGGGACAGAGACAATGAGCAGTTCTTC. It translates to CASSRDRDNEQFF.

This clone was seen a few times. The gene calls are TRBV7-3 and TRBJ1-2, with a possible D match to TRBD1 (5 bases). With 2 bases removed from V and 7 bases from J, the gap between germline ends came to 17 bases. In germline, CDR1 is SGHTA, CDR2 FQGTGA. The CDR3 contains 15 residues. The CDR3 region has the DNA TGTGCCAGCAGCTTAGGGGCAGGCATCGTCACTGGCTACACCTTC. It codes for CASSLGAGIVTGYTF.

The gene calls are TRBV19 and TRBJ2-1; 7 bases fit TRBD1. CDR1 is LNHDA and CDR2 is SQIVND in the germline V gene (reference sequence). The V gene end was trimmed by 2 bases and the J gene end by 7 bases; junction bases not matched to a gene: 2. The CDR3 is 13 amino acids. The CDR3 protein is CASSIQQGNEQFF. CDR3 coding DNA: TGTGCCAGTAGTATACAACAGGGGAATGAGCAGTTCTTC.

The chain joins TRBV6-6 to TRBJ2-7, with 7 bases matching TRBD2. Germline CDR1 MNHNY, CDR2 SVGAGI (reference sequence). This CDR3 spans 14 amino acids. V shed 2 bases, J shed 4 bases, and the junction held 5 bases outside the gene matches. The CDR3 here is CASSYGEGKYEQYF. CDR3 DNA sequence: TGTGCCAGCAGTTACGGGGAGGGGAAGTACGAGCAGTACTTC.

The V call is TRBV4-3, the J call TRBJ2-1; 9 nucleotides agree with TRBD2. V lost 0 bases, J lost 4 bases, and 7 bases stayed unmatched. There are 17 residues in the CDR3. The germline V gene encodes CDR1 LGHNA and CDR2 YSLEER. The CDR3 region is CASSQDPPSGIYNEQFF. CDR3 nucleotide sequence: TGCGCCAGCAGCCAAGATCCGCCTAGCGGGATTTACAATGAGCAGTTCTTC.

V is TRBV29-1 and J is TRBJ1-4; 7 bases are a match to TRBD1. Germline trimming cut 7 bases from V and 5 bases from J; bases unmatched to any gene: 7. CDR1 is SQVTM and CDR2 is ANQGSEA in the germline V gene. CDR3 size: 13 residues. DNA of the CDR3: TGCAGCGCCGCGGCAGGGGGAAATGAAAAACTGTTTTTT. This codes for CSAAAGGNEKLFF.

V is TRBV30 and J is TRBJ2-7, with D perhaps matching TRBD2 (6 bases). Germline CDR1 and CDR2: GTSNPN and SVGIG (reference sequence). Trimming pared 4 bases from V and 6 bases from J, leaving 19 bases between. This CDR3 has 14 residues. This chain's CDR3 is CAWNGPGLRFEQYF. The CDR3 DNA reads as TGTGCCTGGAACGGCCCGGGACTTCGGTTCGAGCAGTACTTC.

The V and J genes are TRBV29-1 and TRBJ2-3; 8 nucleotides align to TRBD1. This CDR3 is 14 amino acids long. Germline CDR1 and CDR2: SQVTM and ANQGSEA. Trimming removed 5 bases from V and 3 bases from J; junction bases left unmatched: 7. CDR3 DNA: TGCAGCGTTATGGACAGGGCTTTTACAGATACGCAGTATTTT. Amino acids: CSVMDRAFTDTQYF.

This clone was picked up a small number of times. The gene calls are TRBV25-1 and TRBJ1-6; TRBD1 matches at 8 bases. This CDR3 spans 13 amino acids. With 6 bases clipped from V and 10 bases from J, the junction kept 5 bases outside the gene matches. Germline values: CDR1 MGHDK, CDR2 SYGVNS. Here the CDR3 reads CASSGTGYSPLHF. CDR3 DNA sequence: TGTGCCAGCAGCGGGACAGGCTACTCACCCCTCCACTTT.

This chain uses TRBV28 with TRBJ2-7; possibly TRBD1 for D (6 bases). Germline V gene lookup returns CDR1 MDHEN and CDR2 SYDVKM. CDR3 size: 15 residues. Trimming left V 2 bases short and J 5 bases short, with 16 bases between. DNA for the CDR3: TGTGCCAGCAGTTTAATTCTTAGGACAGTCCACGAGCAGTACTTC. Residues: CASSLILRTVHEQYF.

The V gene is TRBV28, the J gene TRBJ2-5, with 13 bases lining up with TRBD2. Looked up from germline, CDR1 is MDHEN and CDR2 is SYDVKM. V was clipped by 7 bases and J by 5 bases; unmatched bases: 7. The CDR3 sequence is 15 residues long. CDR3 amino acids: CASTFGLAGAETQYF. The DNA for the CDR3 is TGTGCCAGCACCTTTGGACTAGCGGGAGCTGAGACCCAGTACTTC. The full variable domain, with the rest looked up from reference TRBV28 and TRBJ2-5, is DVKVTQSSRYLVKRTGEKVFLECVQDMDHENMFWYRQDPGLGLRLIYFSYDVKMKEKGDIPEGYSVSREKKERFSLILESASTNQTSMYLCASTFGLAGAETQYFGPGTRLLVL.

The genes are TRBV7-2 and TRBJ2-2, with D maybe TRBD1 (6 bases). Between the trimmed V and J ends, which lost 2 bases and 0 bases, there was a span of 10 bases. From germline, CDR1 is SGHTA and CDR2 FQGNSA. This CDR3 spans 16 amino acids. The CDR3 is CASSLRTGTNTGELFF. The CDR3 DNA sequence: TGTGCCAGCAGCTTACGTACAGGGACGAACACCGGGGAGCTGTTTTTT. Based on the CDR3 plus reference TRBV7-2 and TRBJ2-2, the full variable domain is GAGVSQSPSNKVTEKGKDVELRCDPISGHTALYWYRQSLGQGLEFLIYFQGNSAPDKSGLPSDRFSAERTGGSVSTLTIQRTQQEDSAVYLCASSLRTGTNTGELFFGEGSRLTVL.

The rearrangement links TRBV25-1 to TRBJ1-2; D call uncertain. The CDR3 contains 16 residues. Deletions cut 8 bases from V and 4 bases from J, with 23 bases between. Germline assignment: CDR1 MGHDK and CDR2 SYGVNS. This CDR3 is CASVPPIREQRYGYTF. CDR3 in DNA: TGTGCCAGCGTGCCGCCCATACGGGAACAGCGCTATGGCTACACCTTC.

V gene TRBV7-6 combines with J gene TRBJ2-7; TRBD2 is a possible D gene (5 bases). Trimming shortened V by 3 bases and J by 0 bases, and 9 bases separated the two germline ends. Germline lookup yields CDR1 SGHVS and CDR2 FNYEAQ. This CDR3 is built from 14 residues. This CDR3 is CASSLGSLSYEQYF. DNA for the CDR3: TGTGCCAGCAGCTTGGGGAGTCTCTCCTACGAGCAGTACTTC.

This chain uses TRBV6-4 with TRBJ1-3; 7 bases line up with TRBD1. J lost 4 bases, V lost 5 bases, and 2 bases had no gene match. The CDR3 totals 13 residues. Germline lookup yields CDR1 MRHNA and CDR2 SNTAGT. CDR3 nucleotides: TGTGCCAGCAGTCGGACAGGCGGAAACACCATATATTTT. This gives the protein CASSRTGGNTIYF.

V and J are TRBV6-5 and TRBJ2-1; TRBD2 matches 9 bases. Germline V lookup: CDR1 MNHEY, CDR2 SVGAGI. This CDR3 contains 15 residues. Trimming took 2 bases from V and 4 from J; bases not matched to a gene: 3. CDR3 sequence: CASSYATSGYNEQFF. Written as DNA, the CDR3 is TGTGCCAGCAGTTACGCGACTAGCGGTTACAATGAGCAGTTCTTC.

The genes are TRBV5-1 and TRBJ1-2; D is perhaps TRBD1 (5 bases). V was clipped by 7 bases and J by 1 base, with 17 bases between them. Germline CDR1 and CDR2: SGHRS and YFSETQ. This CDR3 is 15 amino acids long. The CDR3: CASFPTGVNNYGYTF. Written as DNA, the CDR3 is TGCGCCAGCTTTCCAACAGGCGTGAATAACTATGGCTACACCTTC.

The CDR3 here is CAIKRESGRNEQFF. The CDR3 coding sequence is TGTGCCATAAAGCGGGAGAGCGGGCGGAATGAGCAGTTCTTC. This chain links TRBV30 with TRBJ2-1, with 8 bases aligning to TRBD2. The V segment lost 8 bases and the J segment 7 bases; nucleotides outside the gene matches: 13. The CDR3 length is 14 residues. Germline V gene lookup returns CDR1 GTSNPN and CDR2 SVGIG (reference sequence).

The chain uses TRBV11-3 and TRBJ1-2; D is perhaps TRBD1 (5 bases). Germline-derived CDR1 and CDR2 are SGHNT and YENEEA. The V end was cut by 4 bases, the J end by 8 bases, with 17 bases between. This CDR3 contains 14 residues. In nucleotides, the CDR3 is TGTGCCAGCAGCTCTATGACAGAACGTCGGGGCTACACCTTC. Encoded protein: CASSSMTERRGYTF. The complete variable domain, with remaining parts taken from reference TRBV11-3 and TRBJ1-2, reads EAGVVQSPRYKIIEKKQPVAFWCNPISGHNTLYWYLQNLGQGPELLIRYENEEAVDDSQLPKDRFSAERLKGVDSTLKIQPAELGDSAVYLCASSSMTERRGYTFGSGTRLTVV.